This TCR beta chain was identified in a study of T cell responses to AZD1222 COVID-19 vaccine. The table lists this clone with a few counts. V lost 1 base and J lost 0, with 16 bases in between. This CDR3 has 17 amino acids. CDR1 and CDR2 from the germline V gene are SEHNR and FQNEAQ (reference sequence). Here immunoSEQ multiplex PCR was the method, and the copy in TCRdb shows in-frame clones only, minus some. The profile covers 150,000 or so clones, with 75% to 95% appearing a single time and 6.9% taken by the ten largest. V and J are TRBV7-9 and TRBJ2-7; D might be TRBD1 or TRBD2, each matching 5 bases. This clonotype was sampled from an adult in good health. The sequenced sample was peripheral blood, obtained on day 0 of AZD1222 vaccination. The CDR3, as DNA: TGTGCCAGCAGCTTAGAGGGGACGGGGAAAAGCTCCTACGAGCAGTACTTC. Its protein product is CASSLEGTGKSSYEQYF.